This T cell receptor (beta chain) was sequenced in a study of cytomegalovirus exposure and HLA in healthy donors (dated by TCRdb to about 2017). General notes on the study: According to a later analysis, one platform produced both the 120 validation repertoires and the roughly 660 repertoires of the first cohort. The study was designed to test whether signatures of past pathogen exposure could be identified by cataloging public T cell receptors. Besides the first cohort of around 670 subjects, a separate validation cohort made up of over a hundred different subjects was used. High-throughput TCR immunosequencing, statistical association of individual TCRs with disease status, and machine learning were combined to predict cytomegalovirus infection status. Summary of the overall study and its limitations: Across donors, most TCR sequences were observed very rarely, whereas some public TCRs were present in many individuals. A later analysis found that TCRs clustered in the first cohort also tended to co-occur in the approximately 120 validation repertoires, with roughly 95% of cluster scores above 0. In the study, about 150 TCR beta chains were listed as associated with cytomegalovirus. According to the authors, the approach could potentially be generalized to other disease states and immunological phenotypes. A later analysis had no HLA typing for the validation cohort, so co-occurrence there was scored across all 130 or so repertoires. The classifier was reported to diagnose cytomegalovirus status with high specificity and sensitivity in both the original cohort and the validation cohort. In vitro tests confirmed that three of the cytomegalovirus-associated TCR beta chains recognize cytomegalovirus antigens.

As concerns this clone: Its antigen remains unidentified. No much larger clone exists at a distance of one base, and base qualities are not known.

The library was made by the immunoSEQ multiplex PCR assay. The study's own analysis went as follows. A statistical classification framework was built to diagnose cytomegalovirus status from the catalog of TCR beta chain sequences. In its TCRdb copy, this immuneACCESS table keeps in-frame sequences only and misses some clones. Where compared with another copy, unresolved V genes explain less than half of these, and the others have no known cause. The DNA gave D and trimming, while V, J and clone size come from that table. The sample table holds roughly 86,000 clones, of which 96% were seen once. The ten largest clones represent less than 2% of the sample. Donors formed part of the validation cohort, which comprised about 120 subjects and was distinct from the first cohort of 550 to 850 subjects. The V end loses 3 bases and the J end loses 9 bases, and a stretch of 10 bases separates them. CDR1 SGDLS and CDR2 YYNGEE are derived from the germline V gene. Reading from cysteine to phenylalanine, the CDR3 counts 12 amino acids. CDR3 DNA is the only sequence kept; it has 36 bases, read in frame from the first base.

The specimen was PBMCs. The sequence was collected from a man in his late teens or twenties in good health and CMV-seropositive. The chain uses TRBV9 and TRBJ2-1; the D gene lacks a confident call. This receptor has the CDR3 CASSEPPGEQFF. DNA sequence: TGTGCCAGCAGCGAGCCCCCCGGTGAGCAGTTCTTC.